This TCR beta chain was documented in a study of blood T cell repertoires in COVID-19. Study at large: Sites across the United States, Italy and Spain contributed samples from acute and convalescent COVID-19. T cells, B-cell-depleted T cells, or PBMCs provided the cDNA or gDNA that served as material.

The germline gives CDR1 LNHDA, CDR2 SQIVND (reference sequence). V lost 5 bases and J 4 bases, leaving 14 bases between the germline ends. The CDR3 is 14 amino acids. In the original processing: Amplified reference gene primers provided the basis for estimating nucleated cell counts. Assay: immunoSEQ multiplex PCR; the TCRdb copy retains only in-frame clones and omits some. That table is the source of V, J and clone size, and D and trimming were worked out from the DNA. The table has about 220,000 clones, roughly 85% seen once. The receptor was isolated from a woman aged 70-85 years with COVID-19, enrolled during active disease. Sequenced sample: peripheral blood. The rearrangement joins TRBV19 to TRBJ1-2; maybe TRBD1 (6 bases). CDR3 in DNA: TGTGCCAGTAGTTCCGGCCGACAGGCCTATGGCTACACCTTC. It translates to CASSSGRQAYGYTF.